The 26 T cell receptor beta chains in this list originate from one sample, sequenced in a study of control samples from healthy donors and cancer patients. Repertoires were generated with immunoSEQ multiplex PCR, while TCRdb's copy carries only in-frame clones and drops some. The sample holds about 18,000 clones, less than 90% seen once. Sequencing was carried out using PBMCs. The receptor set was obtained from a woman aged 70-85 years with lung cancer.

The chain has TRBV7-9 and TRBJ2-3; D is possibly TRBD1 (6 bases). V lost 4 bases to trimming and J lost 0 bases, with 11 bases between them. The length of the CDR3 is 15 residues. The germline gives CDR1 SEHNR, CDR2 FQNEAQ (reference sequence). The CDR3: CASSSTGSSTDTQYF. DNA for the CDR3: TGTGCCAGCAGCTCAACAGGGTCGAGCACAGATACGCAGTATTTT.

V is TRBV7-2 and J is TRBJ2-7; a weak D match, TRBD2 (6 bases). With 6 bases removed from V and 10 bases from J, the gap between germline ends came to 19 bases. CDR3 size: 13 residues. Germline CDR1 and CDR2: SGHTA and FQGNSA. CDR3 nucleotide sequence: TGTGCCAGCAGTCCAGGAGGGCACACGGGACAGTACTTC. Protein: CASSPGGHTGQYF.

This sequence joins TRBV5-1 and TRBJ2-1, with unresolved D. Trimming shortened V by 0 bases and J by 8 bases, and 12 bases separated the two germline ends. This CDR3 has 14 residues. The germline V gene encodes CDR1 SGHRS and CDR2 YFSETQ. The chain's CDR3 is CASSLEDGGDEQFF. The CDR3, as DNA: TGCGCCAGCAGCTTGGAAGATGGCGGCGATGAGCAGTTCTTC. The full variable domain, its missing parts supplied by reference TRBV5-1 and TRBJ2-1, is KAGVTQTPRYLIKTRGQQVTLSCSPISGHRSVSWYQQTPGQGLQFLFEYFSETQRNKGNFPGRFSGRQFSNSRSEMNVSTLELGDSALYLCASSLEDGGDEQFFGPGTRLTVL.

The chain employs TRBV28 and TRBJ2-1, with D perhaps TRBD1 (5 bases). The germline V gene encodes CDR1 MDHEN and CDR2 SYDVKM. CDR3 size: 14 residues. Trimming pared 6 bases from V and 0 bases from J, leaving 9 bases between. This CDR3 is CASRGVSSYNEQFF. CDR3 DNA: TGTGCCAGCAGAGGGGTGAGCTCCTACAATGAGCAGTTCTTC.

The J gene is TRBJ1-5, the V gene TRBV19; the match to TRBD1 covers 7 bases. The CDR3 contains 13 residues. The germline V gene encodes CDR1 LNHDA and CDR2 SQIVND (reference sequence). J gave up 7 bases and V 6 bases, and 6 bases lay outside the gene matches. CDR3 region: CASRNRGEQPQHF. The CDR3 nucleotides are TGTGCCAGTAGGAACAGGGGCGAGCAGCCCCAGCATTTT.

V gene TRBV24-1 combines with J gene TRBJ2-1, with TRBD2 matching over 9 bases. The CDR3 covers 16 residues. V lost 4 bases to trimming and J lost 2 bases; unmatched junction nucleotides: 5. CDR1 KGHDR and CDR2 SFDVKD come from the germline V gene. The CDR3 coding sequence is TGTGCCACCAGTGAGACCTCTAGCGGGACCTACAATGAGCAGTTCTTC. Translated, it gives CATSETSSGTYNEQFF.

The rearrangement joins TRBV20-1 to TRBJ2-7; no clear D. CDR1 and CDR2 (germline): DFQATT, SNEGSKA (reference sequence). This CDR3 contains 14 residues. V was pared by 3 bases and J by 3 bases, with 15 bases between. The CDR3 DNA reads TGCAGTGCTAGTGACGAGGAGAATTTCTACGAGCAGTACTTC. Its protein product is CSASDEENFYEQYF.

Here the CDR3 reads CASSRVRDRESTGELFF. Written as DNA, the CDR3 is TGTGCCAGCTCACGCGTCCGGGACAGGGAGAGCACCGGGGAGCTGTTTTTT. The gene calls are TRBV18 and TRBJ2-2; 9 nucleotides line up with TRBD1. V lost 4 bases and J lost 4; bases outside the gene matches: 10. This CDR3 comprises 17 residues. The germline V gene has CDR1 KGHSH and CDR2 LQKENI.

The genes are TRBV7-9 and TRBJ1-6, with D unresolved. Germline CDR1 reads SEHNR; CDR2 reads FQNEAQ (reference sequence). The germline V and J ends were trimmed by 5 bases and 5 bases, with 10 bases remaining between them. The CDR3 is 14 residues long. This CDR3 is CASSPDADNSPLHF. CDR3 coding DNA: TGTGCCAGCAGCCCGGACGCGGATAATTCACCCCTCCACTTT.

The chain couples TRBV10-1 to TRBJ2-7; D not resolved. Trimming cost V 3 bases and J 5 bases, with 14 bases left between them. CDR1 is WNHNN, CDR2 SYGVQD, per germline (reference sequence). This CDR3 contains 14 residues. This CDR3 is CASSDLAYSNEQYF. The CDR3 nucleotides are TGCGCCAGCAGTGATTTGGCCTACAGCAACGAGCAGTACTTC.

This chain uses TRBV5-1 with TRBJ2-1, with TRBD2 identical over 10 bases. Germline V gives CDR1 SGHRS, CDR2 YFSETQ. The CDR3 runs 14 residues. The trim removed 7 bases at V and 9 bases at J, leaving 10 bases unmatched. CDR3 nucleotides: TGCGCCAGCGTCGGGCTAGCGGGAGAAGGTGAGCAGTTCTTC. Translating gives CASVGLAGEGEQFF.

The J gene is TRBJ2-7, the V gene TRBV6-2 or TRBV6-3; no firm D call. The CDR3 runs to 12 residues. The V end lost 6 bases, the J end lost 4 bases, and 10 bases lay between the germline ends. The germline V gene has CDR1 MNHEY and CDR2 SVGEGT. The CDR3 loop is CASSQPGYEQYF. In DNA, the CDR3 is TGTGCCAGCAGCCAGCCCGGTTACGAGCAGTACTTC.

In this sample, this clone turned up a few times. The chain is built from TRBV30 and TRBJ1-3; D ambiguous. The V gene lost 2 bases and the J gene lost 0 bases, with 8 bases spanning the gap. The V gene's germline CDR1 is GTSNPN and CDR2 SVGIG (reference sequence). The CDR3 consists of 14 residues. CDR3 loop: CAWSWGSSGNTIYF. The CDR3 DNA reads as TGTGCCTGGAGTTGGGGATCCTCTGGAAACACCATATATTTT.

V gene TRBV7-6 combines with J gene TRBJ1-1; possible D gene TRBD1, 6 bases. Germline V gene data show CDR1 as SGHVS and CDR2 as FNYEAQ. The CDR3 is made up of 14 amino acids. The V and J ends lost 5 bases and 1 base respectively, with 11 bases between them. This chain's CDR3 is CASSAQTGNTEAFF. CDR3 nucleotides: TGTGCCAGCAGCGCCCAGACAGGGAACACTGAAGCTTTCTTT.

The chain links TRBV24-1 to TRBJ2-1; D is ambiguous. The CDR3 length is 14 residues. Per the germline V gene, CDR1 is KGHDR and CDR2 is SFDVKD. Trimming removed 4 bases from V and 8 bases from J, with 14 bases in between. CDR3 DNA: TGTGCCACCAGTGACCCGAACGCAAGGGATGAGCAGTTCTTC. Residues: CATSDPNARDEQFF.

The chain joins TRBV18 to TRBJ2-5, with D tentatively TRBD2 (5 bases). The CDR3 loop spans 13 amino acids. Trimming stripped 0 bases from V and 4 bases from J, with 6 bases between. The germline V gene has CDR1 KGHSH and CDR2 LQKENI. The CDR3 region is CASSPPGGETQYF. The CDR3 region has the DNA TGTGCCAGCTCACCACCAGGAGGAGAGACCCAGTACTTC.

The chain employs TRBV6-5 and TRBJ2-3; 10 bases map to TRBD2. CDR3 length equals 14 residues. The ends lost 6 bases at V and 4 bases at J; junction bases unmatched: 4. Germline CDR1 is MNHEY and CDR2 is SVGAGI. CDR3 protein: CASSASGRADTQYF. The CDR3, as DNA: TGTGCCAGCAGCGCTAGCGGGAGAGCAGATACGCAGTATTTT.

The chain combines TRBV3-1 (or the pseudogene TRBV3-2) with TRBJ2-5, with no clear D. V lost 6 bases and J lost 5, with 7 bases in between. CDR3 length: 11 residues. The germline V gene encodes CDR1 LGHDT and CDR2 YNNKEL (reference sequence). CDR3 sequence reads: CASSDSETQYF. The CDR3, as DNA: TGTGCCAGCAGTGATTCGGAGACCCAGTACTTC.

CDR3 coding DNA: TGTGCTTCCCAGGGGGCCAGCTATGGCTACACCTTC. This encodes CASQGASYGYTF. The chain uses TRBV30 and TRBJ1-2, with 8 bases lining up with TRBD1. The germline V gene has CDR1 GTSNPN and CDR2 SVGIG (reference sequence). This CDR3 spans 12 amino acids. Combining the CDR3 with reference TRBV30 and TRBJ1-2 gives the whole variable domain SQTIHQWPATLVQPVGSPLSLECTVEGTSNPNLYWYRQAAGRGLQLLFYSVGIGQISSEVPQNLSASRPQDRQFILSSKKLLLSDSGFYLCASQGASYGYTFGSGTRLTVV.

This clone was detected only once. The gene calls are TRBV7-2 and TRBJ2-3, with TRBD2 matching 10 bases. CDR1 and CDR2 from the germline V gene are SGHTA and FQGNSA. Losses at the gene ends were 4 bases for V and 2 bases for J; bases not matched to a gene: 3. The CDR3 is 15 residues long. For the CDR3, the DNA is TGTGCCAGCAGCTCTAGCGGGAGTATCACAGATACGCAGTATTTT. The encoded protein is CASSSSGSITDTQYF.

The CDR3 reads CASSDQGSTEAFF. CDR3 nucleotide sequence: TGTGCCAGCAGTGACCAGGGTTCCACTGAAGCTTTCTTT. V gene TRBV6-1 combines with J gene TRBJ1-1; a possible D gene is TRBD1 (5 bases). CDR3 length equals 13 residues. Germline CDR1 MNHNS, CDR2 SASEGT. V dropped 3 bases and J dropped 4 bases, with 9 bases sitting between them.

The chain links TRBV15 to TRBJ1-2; TRBD1 agrees at 7 bases. The germline V gene encodes CDR1 LNHNV and CDR2 YYDKDF (reference sequence). The trim removed 0 bases at V and 3 bases at J, leaving 1 base unmatched. The CDR3 has 14 residues. The chain's CDR3 is CATSRDGTDYGYTF. The DNA for the CDR3 is TGTGCCACCAGCAGAGATGGGACAGACTATGGCTACACCTTC.

J is TRBJ2-3 and V is TRBV10-3; the match to TRBD2 covers 9 bases. The CDR3 is made up of 18 amino acids. The V and J ends lost 2 bases and 0 bases, in that order; junction bases with no gene match: 9. Germline lookup yields CDR1 ENHRY and CDR2 SYGVKD. DNA of the CDR3: TGTGCCATCAGTGAGCCGAGAAGCGGGAGGTCCAGCACAGATACGCAGTATTTT. It is translated as CAISEPRSGRSSTDTQYF.

The sample holds one count of this clone. The rearrangement joins TRBV7-2 to TRBJ2-7; TRBD2 agrees at 9 bases. CDR3 length equals 15 residues. The germline V gene encodes CDR1 SGHTA and CDR2 FQGNSA. V was pared by 1 base and J by 6 bases, with 7 bases of the junction left unmatched. The CDR3, as DNA: TGTGCCAGCAGCTTAGATAGCGGGAGAATCGGCGAGCAGTACTTC. Its protein is CASSLDSGRIGEQYF.

The rearrangement joins TRBV3-1 (or the pseudogene TRBV3-2) to TRBJ2-4, with no clear D. CDR3 length: 13 amino acids. V lost 3 bases and J lost 0, with 3 bases in between. From germline, CDR1 is LGHDT and CDR2 YNNKEL (reference sequence). CDR3 residues: CASSQAAKNIQYF. CDR3 nucleotide sequence: TGTGCCAGCAGCCAGGCAGCCAAAAACATTCAGTACTTC.

The chain has TRBV5-5 and TRBJ1-1; D gene unclear. Germline V lookup: CDR1 SGHKS, CDR2 YYEKEE (reference sequence). The V and J ends lost 4 bases and 4 bases respectively, with 20 bases between them. This CDR3 spans 16 amino acids. The CDR3 loop reads CASSTTWTLLPTEAFF. In DNA, the CDR3 is TGTGCCAGCAGCACGACCTGGACTTTACTGCCCACTGAAGCTTTCTTT.